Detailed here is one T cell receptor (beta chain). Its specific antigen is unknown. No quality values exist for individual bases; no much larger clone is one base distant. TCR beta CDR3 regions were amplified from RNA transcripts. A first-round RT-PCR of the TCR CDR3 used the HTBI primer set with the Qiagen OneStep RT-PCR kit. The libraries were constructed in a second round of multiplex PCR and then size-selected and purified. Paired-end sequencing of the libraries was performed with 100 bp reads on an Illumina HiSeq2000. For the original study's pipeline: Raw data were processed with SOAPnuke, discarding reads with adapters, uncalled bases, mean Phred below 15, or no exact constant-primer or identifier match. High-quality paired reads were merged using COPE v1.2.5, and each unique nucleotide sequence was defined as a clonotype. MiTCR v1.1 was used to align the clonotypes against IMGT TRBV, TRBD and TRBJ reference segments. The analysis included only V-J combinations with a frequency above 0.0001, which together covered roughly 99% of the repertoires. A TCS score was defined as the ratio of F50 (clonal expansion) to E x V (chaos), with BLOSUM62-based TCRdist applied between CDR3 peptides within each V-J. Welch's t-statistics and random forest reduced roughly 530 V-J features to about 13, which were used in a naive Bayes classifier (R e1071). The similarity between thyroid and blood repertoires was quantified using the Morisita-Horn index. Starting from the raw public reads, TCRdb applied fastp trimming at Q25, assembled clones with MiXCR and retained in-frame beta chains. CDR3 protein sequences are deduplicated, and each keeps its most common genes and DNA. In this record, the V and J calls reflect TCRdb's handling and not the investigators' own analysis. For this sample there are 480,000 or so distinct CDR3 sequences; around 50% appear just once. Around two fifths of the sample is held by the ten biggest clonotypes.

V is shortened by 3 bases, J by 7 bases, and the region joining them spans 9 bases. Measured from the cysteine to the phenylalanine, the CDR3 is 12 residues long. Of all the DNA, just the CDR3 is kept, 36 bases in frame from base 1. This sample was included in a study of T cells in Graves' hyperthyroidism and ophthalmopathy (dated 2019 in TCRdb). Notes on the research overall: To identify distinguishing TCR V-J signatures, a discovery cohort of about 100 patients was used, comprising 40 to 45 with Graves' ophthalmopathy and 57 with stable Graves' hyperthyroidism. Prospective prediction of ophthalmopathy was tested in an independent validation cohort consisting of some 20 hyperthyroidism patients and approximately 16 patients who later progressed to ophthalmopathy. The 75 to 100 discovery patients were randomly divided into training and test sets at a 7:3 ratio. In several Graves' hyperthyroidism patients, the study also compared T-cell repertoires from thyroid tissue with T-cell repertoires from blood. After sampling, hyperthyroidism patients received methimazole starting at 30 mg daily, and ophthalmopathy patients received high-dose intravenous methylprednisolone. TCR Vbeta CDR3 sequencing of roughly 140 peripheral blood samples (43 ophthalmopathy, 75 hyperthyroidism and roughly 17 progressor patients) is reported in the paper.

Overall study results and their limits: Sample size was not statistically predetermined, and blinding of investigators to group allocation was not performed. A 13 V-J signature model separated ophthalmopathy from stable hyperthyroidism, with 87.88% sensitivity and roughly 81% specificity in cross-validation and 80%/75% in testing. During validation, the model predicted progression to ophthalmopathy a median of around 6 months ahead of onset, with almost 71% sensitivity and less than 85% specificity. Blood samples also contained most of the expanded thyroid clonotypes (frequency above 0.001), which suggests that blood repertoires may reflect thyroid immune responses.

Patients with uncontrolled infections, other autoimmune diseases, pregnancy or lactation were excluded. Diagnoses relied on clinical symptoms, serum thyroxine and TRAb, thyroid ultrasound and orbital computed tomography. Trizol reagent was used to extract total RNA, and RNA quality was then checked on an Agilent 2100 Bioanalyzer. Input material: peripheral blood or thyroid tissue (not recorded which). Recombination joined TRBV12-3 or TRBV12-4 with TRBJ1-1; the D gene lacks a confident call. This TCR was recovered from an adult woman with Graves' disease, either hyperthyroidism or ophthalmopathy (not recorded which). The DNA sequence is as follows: TGTGCCAGCAGTTTCCAGGTTGGTGAAGCTTTCTTT. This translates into CASSFQVGEAFF.